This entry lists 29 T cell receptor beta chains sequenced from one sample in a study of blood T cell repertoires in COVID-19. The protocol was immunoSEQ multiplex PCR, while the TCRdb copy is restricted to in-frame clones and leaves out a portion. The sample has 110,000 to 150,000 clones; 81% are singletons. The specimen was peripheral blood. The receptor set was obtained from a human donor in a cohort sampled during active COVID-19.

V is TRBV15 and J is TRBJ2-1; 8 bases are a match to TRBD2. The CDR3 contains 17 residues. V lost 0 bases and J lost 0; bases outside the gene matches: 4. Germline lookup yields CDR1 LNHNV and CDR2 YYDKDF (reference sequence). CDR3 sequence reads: CATSRDSLAGSYNEQFF. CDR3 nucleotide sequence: TGTGCCACCAGCAGAGATTCCCTAGCGGGCTCCTACAATGAGCAGTTCTTC. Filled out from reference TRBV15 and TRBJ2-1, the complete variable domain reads DAMVIQNPRYQVTQFGKPVTLSCSQTLNHNVMYWYQQKSSQAPKLLFHYYDKDFNNEADTPDNFQSRRPNTSFCFLDIRSPGLGDTAMYLCATSRDSLAGSYNEQFFGPGTRLTVL.

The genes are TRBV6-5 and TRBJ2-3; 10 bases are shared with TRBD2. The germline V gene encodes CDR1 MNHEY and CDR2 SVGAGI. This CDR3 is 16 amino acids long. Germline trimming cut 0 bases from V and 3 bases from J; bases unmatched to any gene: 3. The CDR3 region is CASSYSGLALTDTQYF. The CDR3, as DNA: TGTGCCAGCAGTTACTCGGGACTAGCGTTAACAGATACGCAGTATTTT.

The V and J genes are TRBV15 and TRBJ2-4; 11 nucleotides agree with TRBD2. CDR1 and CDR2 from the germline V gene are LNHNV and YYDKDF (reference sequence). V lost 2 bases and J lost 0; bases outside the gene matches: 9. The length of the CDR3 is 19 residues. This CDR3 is CATSRFMTSGVLAKNIQYF. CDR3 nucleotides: TGTGCCACCAGCAGATTCATGACTAGCGGGGTACTAGCCAAAAACATTCAGTACTTC.

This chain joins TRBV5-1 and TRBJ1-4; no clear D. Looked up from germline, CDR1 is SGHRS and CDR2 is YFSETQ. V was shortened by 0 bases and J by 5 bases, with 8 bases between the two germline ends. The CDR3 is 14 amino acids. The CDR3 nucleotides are TGCGCCAGCAGCTTGGTGGGAGAGAATGAAAAACTGTTTTTT. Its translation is CASSLVGENEKLFF.

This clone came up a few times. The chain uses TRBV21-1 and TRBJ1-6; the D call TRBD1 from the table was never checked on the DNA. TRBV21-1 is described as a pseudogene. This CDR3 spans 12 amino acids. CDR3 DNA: TGTGCCAGCAGCAGGGGCGATTCACCCCTCCACTTT. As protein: CASSRGDSPLHF.

In DNA, the CDR3 is TGTGCCAGCAGTTACAGGGTTAACTATGGCTACACCTTC. Its protein is CASSYRVNYGYTF. V and J are TRBV28 and TRBJ1-2, with D perhaps matching TRBD1 (6 bases). Trimming took 4 bases from V and 1 from J, leaving 7 bases between them. The CDR3 is 13 amino acids. Germline V gene data show CDR1 as MDHEN and CDR2 as SYDVKM.

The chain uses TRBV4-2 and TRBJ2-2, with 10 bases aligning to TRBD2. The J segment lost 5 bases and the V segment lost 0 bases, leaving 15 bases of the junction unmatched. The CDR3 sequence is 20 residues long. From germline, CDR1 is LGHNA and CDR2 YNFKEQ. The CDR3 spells CASSQDLVAGGFGLTGELFF. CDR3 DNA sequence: TGTGCCAGCAGCCAAGATCTGGTAGCGGGAGGTTTCGGTTTAACCGGGGAGCTGTTTTTT.

CDR3 in amino acids: CASSIRGTTSLTDTQYF. In DNA, the CDR3 is TGTGCCAGCTCAATCAGGGGCACCACCTCCCTCACAGATACGCAGTATTTT. The chain combines TRBV18 with TRBJ2-3, with TRBD1 as a possible D gene (6 bases). CDR3 length: 17 amino acids. In germline, CDR1 is KGHSH, CDR2 LQKENI. Trimming stripped 5 bases from V and 2 bases from J, with 20 bases between.

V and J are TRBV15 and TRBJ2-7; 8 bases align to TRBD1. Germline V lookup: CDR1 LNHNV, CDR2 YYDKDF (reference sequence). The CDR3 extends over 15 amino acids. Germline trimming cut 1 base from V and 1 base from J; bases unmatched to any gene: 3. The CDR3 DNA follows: TGTGCCACCAGCAGAGTCGGACAGGGTTCCTACGAGCAGTACTTC. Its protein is CATSRVGQGSYEQYF.

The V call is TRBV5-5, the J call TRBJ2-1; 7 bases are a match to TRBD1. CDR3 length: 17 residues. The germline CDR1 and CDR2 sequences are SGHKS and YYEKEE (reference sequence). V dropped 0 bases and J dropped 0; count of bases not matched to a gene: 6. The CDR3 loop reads CASSLGFGDSSYNEQFF. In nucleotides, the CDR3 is TGTGCCAGCAGCTTGGGTTTTGGGGACAGCTCCTACAATGAGCAGTTCTTC.

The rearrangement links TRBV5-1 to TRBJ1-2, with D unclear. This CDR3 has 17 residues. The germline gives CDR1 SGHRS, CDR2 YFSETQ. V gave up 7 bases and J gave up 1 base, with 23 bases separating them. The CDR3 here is CASAPRLEWANNYGYTF. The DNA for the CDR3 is TGCGCCAGCGCCCCCCGTCTTGAATGGGCTAATAACTATGGCTACACCTTC.

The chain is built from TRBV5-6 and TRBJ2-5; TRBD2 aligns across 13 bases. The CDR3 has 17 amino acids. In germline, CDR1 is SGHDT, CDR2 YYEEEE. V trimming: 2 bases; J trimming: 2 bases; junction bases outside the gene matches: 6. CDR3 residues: CASSFRLAGGAQETQYF. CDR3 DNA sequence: TGTGCCAGCAGCTTCCGACTAGCGGGAGGAGCTCAAGAGACCCAGTACTTC.

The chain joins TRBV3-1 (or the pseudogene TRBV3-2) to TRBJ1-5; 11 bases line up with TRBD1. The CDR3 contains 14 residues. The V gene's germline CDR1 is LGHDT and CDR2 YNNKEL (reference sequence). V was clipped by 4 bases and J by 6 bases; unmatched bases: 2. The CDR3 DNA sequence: TGTGCCAGCAGCCCGGGGACAGGGGGTCAGCCCCAGCATTTT. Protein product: CASSPGTGGQPQHF.

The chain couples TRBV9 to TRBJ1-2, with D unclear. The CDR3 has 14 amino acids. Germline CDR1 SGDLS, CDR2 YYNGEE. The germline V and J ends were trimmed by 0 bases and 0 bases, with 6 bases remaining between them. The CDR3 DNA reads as TGTGCCAGCAGCGTAGCTACGGCTAACTATGGCTACACCTTC. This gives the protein CASSVATANYGYTF. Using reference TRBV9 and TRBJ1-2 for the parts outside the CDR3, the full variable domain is DSGVTQTPKHLITATGQRVTLRCSPRSGDLSVYWYQQSLDQGLQFLIQYYNGEERAKGNILERFSAQQFPDLHSELNLSSLELGDSALYFCASSVATANYGYTFGSGTRLTVV.

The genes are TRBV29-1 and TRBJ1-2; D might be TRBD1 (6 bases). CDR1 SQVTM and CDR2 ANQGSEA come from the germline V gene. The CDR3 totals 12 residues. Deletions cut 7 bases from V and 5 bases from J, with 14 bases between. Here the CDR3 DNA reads TGCAGCGACGAACAGGGTGGATATGGCTACACCTTC. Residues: CSDEQGGYGYTF.

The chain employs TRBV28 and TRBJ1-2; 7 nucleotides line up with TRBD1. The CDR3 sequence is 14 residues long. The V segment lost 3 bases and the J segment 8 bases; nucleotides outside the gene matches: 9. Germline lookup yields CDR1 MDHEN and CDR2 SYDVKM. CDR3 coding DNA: TGTGCCAGCAGTTTCCCCCCACAGGGGAGAGGCTACACCTTC. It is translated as CASSFPPQGRGYTF.

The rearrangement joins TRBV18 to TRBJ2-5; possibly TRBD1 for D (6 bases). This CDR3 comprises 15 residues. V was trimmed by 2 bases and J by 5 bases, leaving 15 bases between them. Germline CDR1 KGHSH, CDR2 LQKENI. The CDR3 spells CASSPRTNQGETQYF. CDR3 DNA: TGTGCCAGCTCACCAAGAACAAACCAGGGGGAGACCCAGTACTTC. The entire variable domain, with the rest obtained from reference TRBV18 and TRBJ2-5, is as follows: NAGVMQNPRHLVRRRGQEARLRCSPMKGHSHVYWYRQLPEEGLKFMVYLQKENIIDESGMPKERFSAEFPKEGPSILRIQQVVRGDSAAYFCASSPRTNQGETQYFGPGTRLLVL.

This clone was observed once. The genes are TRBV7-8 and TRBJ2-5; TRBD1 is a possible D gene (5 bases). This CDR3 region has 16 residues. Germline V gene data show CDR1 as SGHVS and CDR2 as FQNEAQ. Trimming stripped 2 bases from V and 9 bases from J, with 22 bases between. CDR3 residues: CASSLRQTRSGGSQYF. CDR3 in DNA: TGTGCCAGCAGCTTAAGACAGACAAGGAGTGGTGGGTCCCAGTACTTC.

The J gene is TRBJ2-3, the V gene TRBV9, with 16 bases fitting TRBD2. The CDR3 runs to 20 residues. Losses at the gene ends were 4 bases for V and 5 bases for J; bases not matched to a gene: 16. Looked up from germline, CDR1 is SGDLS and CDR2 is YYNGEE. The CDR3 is CASSFTSGTSGRAVEDTQYF. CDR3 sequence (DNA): TGTGCCAGCAGCTTCACCTCCGGGACTAGCGGGAGGGCCGTCGAAGATACGCAGTATTTT.

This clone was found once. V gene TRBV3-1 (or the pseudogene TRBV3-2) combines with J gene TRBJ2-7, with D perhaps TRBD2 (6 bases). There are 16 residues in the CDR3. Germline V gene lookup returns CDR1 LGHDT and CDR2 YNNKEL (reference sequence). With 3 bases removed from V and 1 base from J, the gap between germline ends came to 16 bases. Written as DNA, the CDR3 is TGTGCCAGCAGCCACCTCCAAGCGGGTAGGTCCTACGAGCAGTACTTC. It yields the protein CASSHLQAGRSYEQYF.

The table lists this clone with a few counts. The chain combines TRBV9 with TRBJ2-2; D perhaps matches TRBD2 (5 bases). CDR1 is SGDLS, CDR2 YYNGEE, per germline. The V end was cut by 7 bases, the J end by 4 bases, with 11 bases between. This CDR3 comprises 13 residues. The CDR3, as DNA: TGTGCCAGCGAGAGAGGGTTCACCGGGGAGCTGTTTTTT. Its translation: CASERGFTGELFF.

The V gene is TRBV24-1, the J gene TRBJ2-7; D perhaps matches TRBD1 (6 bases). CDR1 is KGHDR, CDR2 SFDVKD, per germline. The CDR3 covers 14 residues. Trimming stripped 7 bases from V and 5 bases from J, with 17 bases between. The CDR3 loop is CATSPSGQGNEQYF. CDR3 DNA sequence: TGTGCCACCAGCCCCTCGGGACAAGGCAACGAGCAGTACTTC.

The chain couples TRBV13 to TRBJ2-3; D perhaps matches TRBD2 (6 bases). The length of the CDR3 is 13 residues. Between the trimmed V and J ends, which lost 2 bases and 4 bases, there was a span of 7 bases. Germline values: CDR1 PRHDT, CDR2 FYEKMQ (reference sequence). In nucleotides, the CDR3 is TGTGCCAGCAGCTTACTAGCGTCAGATACGCAGTATTTT. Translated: CASSLLASDTQYF. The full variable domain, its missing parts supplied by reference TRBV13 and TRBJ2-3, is AAGVIQSPRHLIKEKRETATLKCYPIPRHDTVYWYQQGPGQDPQFLISFYEKMQSDKGSIPDRFSAQQFSDYHSELNMSSLELGDSALYFCASSLLASDTQYFGPGTRLTVL.

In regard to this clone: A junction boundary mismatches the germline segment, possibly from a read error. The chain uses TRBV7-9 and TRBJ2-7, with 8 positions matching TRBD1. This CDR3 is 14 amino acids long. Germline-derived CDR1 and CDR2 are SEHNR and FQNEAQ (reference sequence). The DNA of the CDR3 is TGTGCCAGCAGCGAACAGGGGGTGATATACGTGCAGTACTTC. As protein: CASSEQGVIYVQYF.

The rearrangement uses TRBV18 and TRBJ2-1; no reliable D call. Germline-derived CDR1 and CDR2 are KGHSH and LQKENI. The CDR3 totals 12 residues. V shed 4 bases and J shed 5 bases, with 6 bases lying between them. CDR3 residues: CASSRVDNEQFF. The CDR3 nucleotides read TGTGCCAGCTCACGAGTGGACAATGAGCAGTTCTTC.

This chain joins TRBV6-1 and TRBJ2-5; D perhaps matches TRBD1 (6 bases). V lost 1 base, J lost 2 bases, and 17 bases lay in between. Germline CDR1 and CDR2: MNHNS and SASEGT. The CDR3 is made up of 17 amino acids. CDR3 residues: CASSEVGLGASQETQYF. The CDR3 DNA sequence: TGTGCCAGCAGTGAAGTTGGGTTGGGGGCTTCACAAGAGACCCAGTACTTC.

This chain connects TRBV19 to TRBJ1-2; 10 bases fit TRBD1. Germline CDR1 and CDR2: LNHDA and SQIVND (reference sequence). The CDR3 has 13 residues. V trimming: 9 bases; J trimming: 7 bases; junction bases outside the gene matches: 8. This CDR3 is CASSPRDRGGYTF. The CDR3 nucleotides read TGTGCCAGCAGTCCCCGGGACAGGGGTGGCTACACCTTC.

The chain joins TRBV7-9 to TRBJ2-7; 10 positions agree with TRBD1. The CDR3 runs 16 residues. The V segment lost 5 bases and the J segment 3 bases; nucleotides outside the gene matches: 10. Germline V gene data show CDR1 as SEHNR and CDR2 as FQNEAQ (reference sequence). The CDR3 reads CASSTTPGTGVYEQYF. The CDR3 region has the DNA TGTGCCAGCAGCACCACTCCTGGGACAGGGGTCTACGAGCAGTACTTC.

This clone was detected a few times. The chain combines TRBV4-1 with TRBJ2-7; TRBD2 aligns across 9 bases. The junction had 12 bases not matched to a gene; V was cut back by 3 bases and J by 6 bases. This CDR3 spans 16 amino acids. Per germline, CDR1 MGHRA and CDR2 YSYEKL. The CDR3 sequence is CASSQLAGVERGEQYF. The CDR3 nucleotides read TGCGCCAGCAGCCAGTTAGCGGGAGTGGAAAGGGGCGAGCAGTACTTC.